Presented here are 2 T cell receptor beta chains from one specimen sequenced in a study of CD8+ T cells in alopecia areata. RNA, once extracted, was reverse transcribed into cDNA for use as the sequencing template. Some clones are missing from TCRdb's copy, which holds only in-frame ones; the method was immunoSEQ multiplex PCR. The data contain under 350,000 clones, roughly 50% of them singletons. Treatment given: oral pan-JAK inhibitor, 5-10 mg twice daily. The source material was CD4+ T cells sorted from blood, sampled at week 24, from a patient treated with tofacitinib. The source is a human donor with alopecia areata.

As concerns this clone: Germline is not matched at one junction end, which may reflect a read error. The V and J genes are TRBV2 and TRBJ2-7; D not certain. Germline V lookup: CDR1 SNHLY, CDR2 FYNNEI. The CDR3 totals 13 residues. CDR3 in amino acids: CASEWANSHEQYF. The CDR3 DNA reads TGTGCCAGCGAGTGGGCTAACTCCCACGAGCAGTACTTC.

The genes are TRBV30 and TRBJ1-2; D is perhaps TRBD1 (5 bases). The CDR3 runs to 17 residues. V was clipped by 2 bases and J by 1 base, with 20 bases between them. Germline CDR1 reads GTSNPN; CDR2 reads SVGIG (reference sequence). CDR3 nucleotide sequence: TGTGCCTGGAGTCCCGGGACTGGACCCACTCTTAACTATGGCTACACCTTC. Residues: CAWSPGTGPTLNYGYTF. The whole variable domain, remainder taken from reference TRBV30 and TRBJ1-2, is SQTIHQWPATLVQPVGSPLSLECTVEGTSNPNLYWYRQAAGRGLQLLFYSVGIGQISSEVPQNLSASRPQDRQFILSSKKLLLSDSGFYLCAWSPGTGPTLNYGYTFGSGTRLTVV.